This TCR beta chain appears in the sequencing data of a study of blood T cell repertoires in COVID-19. Whole-study context: Material from acute and convalescent COVID-19 was sourced from the United States, Italy and Spain. The analysed material was cDNA or gDNA that came from T cells, B-cell-depleted T cells, or PBMCs.

Participants were aged roughly 18 to 89 years, lived in over 20 US areas, and enrolled virtually. Authors' methods: Cell counts per sample came from amplifying reference gene primers. Clones were sequenced by immunoSEQ multiplex PCR, and TCRdb holds only the in-frame ones, with some missing. That table gives V, J and clone size, and the DNA gave D and trimming. The table records a few hundred thousand clones, 85% to 90% of them present only once. The V gene end was trimmed by 7 bases and the J gene end by 6 bases; junction bases not matched to a gene: 14. The germline CDR1 and CDR2 sequences are LNHDA and SQIVND (reference sequence). The CDR3 length is 15 residues.

This rearrangement joins TRBV19 to TRBJ1-1; TRBD1 aligns across 7 bases. The receptor was isolated from a man aged 18 to 29 who had recovered from COVID-19. Sample: PBMCs or T cells enriched from blood (not recorded which). In DNA form, the CDR3 reads TGTGCCAGTAAAAAAACAGGGGCCCCTTTGGCTGAAGCTTTCTTT. Its protein is CASKKTGAPLAEAFF.